This TCR beta chain was sequenced during a study of shared clonotypes between healthy human individuals. V gave up 1 base and J gave up 6 bases; unmatched junction bases: 7. The length of the CDR3 is 16 residues. Germline CDR1 SEHNR, CDR2 FQNEAQ (reference sequence). CD8 cells classed as naive were CD45RO-negative and positively selected for CCR7, excluding terminally differentiated effector memory CD45RA+ cells. Data came from immunoSEQ multiplex PCR; TCRdb stores just in-frame clones and leaves some out. The sample holds around 1,900,000 clones; over 85% are singletons and the top ten take under 2%.

This TCR was recovered from a man younger than 35 in good health. Some clones in this sample may be carry-over from other donors' samples. Sequencing was done on a sample of naive CD8+ T cells from PBMCs. The chain has TRBV7-9 and TRBJ2-3, with 10 bases lining up with TRBD2. DNA of the CDR3: TGTGCCAGCAGCTTAGGTCCTAGCGGGAGTGAGGATACGCAGTATTTT. The encoded protein is CASSLGPSGSEDTQYF. Supplemented by reference TRBV7-9 and TRBJ2-3, the full variable domain reads DTGVSQNPRHKITKRGQNVTFRCDPISEHNRLYWYRQTLGQGPEFLTYFQNEAQLEKSRLLSDRFSAERPKGSFSTLEIQRTEQGDSAMYLCASSLGPSGSEDTQYFGPGTRLTVL.